This entry concerns a single T cell receptor beta chain. This receptor's antigen is unknown. Base qualities are missing; no much larger clone stands one base away. For sequencing of the TCRbeta CDR3 region, genomic DNA was extracted from the sorted cells. TCRbeta CDR3 regions were sequenced using the immunoSEQ Assay. The clones in this table, taken by TCRdb from immuneACCESS, are in-frame only. Not every clone is retained; where verified, under half of the shortfall comes from an unresolved V gene, and the cause of the rest is unknown. This sample holds several thousand clones; around two thirds were observed only once. Roughly 60% of the sample is in the top ten clones. Patients with autoimmune disease history or receiving systemic immunosuppression were excluded from the trial. In every dose cohort, peripheral blood was drawn for TCR sequencing at baseline, cycle 4 day 1, and cycle 7 day 1. The samples were drawn from a first-in-human, open-label, multicenter phase I dose-escalation trial of ivuxolimab. Adults with locally advanced or metastatic melanoma, renal cell carcinoma, hepatocellular carcinoma or head and neck squamous cell carcinoma were enrolled in the trial. CD4+ and CD8+ T cells were sorted separately from peripheral blood before TCR sequencing.

This sample is drawn from a study of OX40 agonist ivuxolimab in advanced cancers. With regard to the full study: Ivuxolimab, which targeted the costimulatory receptor OX40 (CD134), was an agonistic, fully human IgG2 monoclonal antibody. Peripheral TCRbeta sequencing aimed to test whether ivuxolimab altered TCR sequence diversity and caused clonal T-cell expansion. Among the approximately 50 dose-escalation patients, roughly 20 had hepatocellular carcinoma, roughly 15 melanoma, 9 renal cell carcinoma and 9 head and neck cancer. Three dose-escalation patients achieved partial responses, one with hepatocellular carcinoma and two with cutaneous melanoma. Intravenous ivuxolimab was administered to patients every 2 weeks at six dose levels: 0.01, 0.1, 0.3, 1.5, 3 and 10 mg/kg. The paper reports the monotherapy dose-escalation portion (N = 52 patients) of the phase I ivuxolimab trial. In the dose-escalation cohort, roughly 82% of patients were male, and the mean age was approximately 60 years with a range of roughly 20 to 79. Prior anti-PD-1, anti-PD-L1 or anti-CTLA-4 therapy was permitted, and approximately 40% of dose-escalation patients had received checkpoint inhibitors.

The full study reports these points: At doses of 0.1 to 3.0 mg/kg, clonal expansion of both CD4+ and CD8+ blood T cells was observed from baseline to week 6. The antigen specificity of the peripheral T cells that underwent clonal expansion was not determined. In the 0.1-3.0 mg/kg groups, partial responders had among the lowest normalized peripheral clonal expansion, particularly in CD8+ T cells. Low levels of normalized T-cell clonal expansion were also seen in some patients who did not respond. On average, CD8+ T cells showed more expanded clones than CD4+ T cells after ivuxolimab.

Taken from the germline V gene, the CDR1 and CDR2 loops are SGDLS and YYNGEE. The germline V and J ends show losses of 4 bases and 4 bases respectively, and no gene match explains 6 bases of the junction. The CDR3 numbers 14 residues from cysteine through phenylalanine. Only the CDR3 DNA stays, 42 bases, in frame from base 1. This TCR came from an adult with an advanced solid tumor such as melanoma, head and neck, liver or kidney cancer. The material was CD4+ or CD8+ T cells sorted from blood, obtained in a trial of the OX40 agonist ivuxolimab. The rearranged segments are TRBV9 and TRBJ2-3; TRBD2 agrees with 7 junctional bases. The nucleotides read TGTGCCAGCAGCCCTGGCGGGGGACCAGATACGCAGTATTTT. The translation is CASSPGGGPDTQYF.